Listed below are T cell receptor beta chains from one sample, sequenced in a study of T-cell memory formation after mild COVID-19. Each CDR3 protein gets one entry after TCRdb re-called the 5' RACE reads with MiXCR. The sample contains 500,000 to 600,000 distinct CDR3 sequences, 18% of which appear only once. Specimen: PBMCs or a T cell subset sorted from them (not recorded which). All receptors derive from an adult woman who had mild COVID-19 (a few samples of this study predate the infection). Cell type and time point are not known. Each CDR3 is given with its conserved first and last residue.

cdr3_aa j_call v_call
CASSPTGGNTEAFF TRBJ1-1 TRBV7-9
CATSDLGGEATDTQYF TRBJ2-3 TRBV24-1
CASSFPIRTGTYYEQYF TRBJ2-7 TRBV5-6
CASSHRPHTEAFF TRBJ1-1 TRBV3-1
CASSPQTGRMNTEAFF TRBJ1-1 TRBV11-1
CATSRQTSGSYEQYF TRBJ2-7 TRBV15
CASNTPGTSGDTQYF TRBJ2-3 TRBV6-2/TRBV6-3
CASSQPRGSGNQPQHF TRBJ1-5 TRBV7-8
CASSDPRTEAGPPLHF TRBJ1-6 TRBV10-2
CASRGLGGSSYEQYF TRBJ2-7 TRBV27
CSARVTGLVGDTQYF TRBJ2-3 TRBV20-1
CASSPLAGGGTGELFF TRBJ2-2 TRBV7-7
CAISDLAGGGNEQFF TRBJ2-1 TRBV10-3
CASSAGPYEQYF TRBJ2-7 TRBV27
CASSFGLAGEDTQYF TRBJ2-3 TRBV7-3
CASRLGTGERETQYF TRBJ2-5 TRBV7-9
CASSPGMLGASYEQYF TRBJ2-7 TRBV18
CASSLDAPAAGSDTQYF TRBJ2-3 TRBV7-2
CASSFLPRTSGGSTDTQYF TRBJ2-3 TRBV12-3/TRBV12-4
CASSLALADTYGYTF TRBJ1-2 TRBV7-9
CASNLGILEYEQFF TRBJ2-1 TRBV6-2/TRBV6-3
CASSLYLYNEQFF TRBJ2-1 TRBV7-2
CASSPPVGEAGGSYEQYF TRBJ2-7 TRBV7-9
CASNDSGGSSSYNEQFF TRBJ2-1 TRBV6-1
CASSLAKNPKIDTQYF TRBJ2-3 TRBV5-1
CASSAQDNSYEQYF TRBJ2-7 TRBV7-8
CASRDGGGNTEAFF TRBJ1-1 TRBV12-3/TRBV12-4
CASSVGGSLATNEKLFF TRBJ1-4 TRBV9
CASSNHNRATGELFF TRBJ2-2 TRBV27
CASAPSRGSIGEETQYF TRBJ2-5 TRBV7-8
CASSPGGGSHEQYF TRBJ2-7 TRBV6-5
CASSVASGGKRGGQETQYF TRBJ2-5 TRBV9
CASSQPANRVEDEQYF TRBJ2-7 TRBV4-1
CASSLEARSSNQPQHF TRBJ1-5 TRBV5-1
CASSIAGFGFDEQFF TRBJ2-1 TRBV19
CATCRERYNEQFF TRBJ2-1 TRBV15
CASSTGQGGNIQYF TRBJ2-4 TRBV7-9
CAWSGTPHRGAYEQYF TRBJ2-7 TRBV30
CASSLGGQGPNEKLFF TRBJ1-4 TRBV5-1
CASSSQPRESYEQYF TRBJ2-7 TRBV7-2
CASSLEVDSISYEQYF TRBJ2-7 TRBV5-1
CASSFTSGVSYEQYF TRBJ2-7 TRBV7-9
CSARDNTGSRTNYGYTF TRBJ1-2 TRBV20-1
CSVVGSSGANVLTF TRBJ2-6 TRBV29-1
CASSLRSDKAFF TRBJ1-1 TRBV7-9
CASRWDREETQYF TRBJ2-5 TRBV5-1
CASRGRHLSTDTQYF TRBJ2-3 TRBV7-2